This TCR beta chain was observed in a study of T cells after posttransplantation cyclophosphamide (TCRdb year 2016). About the study as a whole: T cell repertoire reconstitution was tracked by TRB sequencing after myeloablative bone marrow transplantation in which posttransplantation cyclophosphamide was used as GVHD prophylaxis. Up to roughly 3 additional blood samples from 2 to 5.2 years after transplant were also TRB-sequenced in 3 patients, as was pretransplant blood from 4 patients. Blood from every one of the 30 to 35 PTCy patients who had 1-year posttransplant specimens underwent TRB sequencing. Samples from a few dozen PTCy-treated patients, along with samples from about 16 of their related bone marrow donors, underwent antigen receptor sequencing. Public TRB sequences were searched against a database of over 3,500 sequences associated with responses to pathogens, tumor antigens, self-antigens and alloantigens. TRA and TRB clonality were tightly correlated in several samples, so subsequent TCR analyses focused on TRB only. General findings and caveats noted by the study authors: Donor-recipient similarity was low at 1-2 months but increased during the first year, and donor CD8+ memory clones often dominated later blood repertoires. The TRB repertoires of T cells infiltrating skin or the GI tract showed only limited overlap with the TRB repertoires found in blood. Across the roughly 48 patients, TRB clonality was highly associated with recipient CMV seropositivity and CMV reactivation, and diversity with PTCy was similar to that in the CNI/methotrexate controls.

V is pruned by 3 bases and J by 0 bases, leaving 2 bases of the junction without a gene match. The CDR3 starts with the cysteine, ends with the phenylalanine, and has 15 residues. Only the CDR3 part of the read is kept: 45 bases, read in frame from the first base. The CDR1 and CDR2 encoded by the germline V gene are SNHLY and FYNNEI. The table lists this clone with many counts. Its specific antigen is unknown. No much larger clone is present one base from it, and per-base qualities are unavailable. Related bone marrow donors provided peripheral blood samples on the day of marrow donation. Peripheral blood and bone marrow mononuclear cells were isolated by Ficoll-Hypaque density centrifugation and cryopreserved. Genomic DNA was the input for TRB sequencing, which was run either with the immunoSEQ assay at survey resolution or with the hsTCRB kit. The original pipeline was this. Initial read processing used immunoSEQ software, and repertoire analyses used the LymphoSeq R package. Clonality was calculated as 1 minus normalized Shannon entropy, and the Gini coefficient was also calculated for each TRB dataset. Phenotypes of unsorted samples were inferred by mapping TRB sequences from sorted subsets of the recipient or donor onto the same recipient's unsorted samples. Held by TCRdb, this immuneACCESS table contains in-frame sequences only and omits some clones. Under half of the omission traces to an unresolved V gene where checked; the cause of the rest is unknown. V, J and clone size reflect that table, while D and trimming were determined from the DNA. The table records about 44,000 clones for this sample, and not one of them appears only once. Less than 2.5% of the sample comes from the top ten.

The sample taken for sequencing was PBMCs. This sequence originates from a man aged 35 to 55 in good health, CMV-negative, and a related stem cell transplant donor. The chain uses TRBV2 and TRBJ2-1; the central 7 bases match TRBD1. CDR3 sequence: CASSEGQISYNEQFF. The DNA sequence is TGTGCCAGCAGTGAGGGACAGATCTCCTACAATGAGCAGTTCTTC.